Given below is one TCR beta chain in context. Its specific antigen is unknown. No per-base quality is available; no much larger clone lies one base away. The data are from a study of cytomegalovirus exposure and HLA in healthy donors (dated by TCRdb to the late 2010s). A note on the overall study: According to an earlier analysis of 550 to 700 of the donors, some 180 million T cells yielded 90 million to 130 million unique TCR beta sequences and roughly 280 Gb of sequence data. About 300 gigabases of sequencing data and tens of millions of unique TCR sequences were included in an early release covering 550 to 800 HLA-typed donors. Of the approximately 400 genotyped donors, 65% to 90% fell in the genetic ancestry cluster associated with self-reported Caucasian donors. The study was designed to test whether signatures of past pathogen exposure could be identified by cataloging public T cell receptors. Using immunosequencing, the study profiled T cell repertoires from around 670 subjects and related those repertoires to cytomegalovirus serostatus. A separate validation cohort of 90 to 150 different subjects was used in addition to the approximately 610-subject first cohort. To predict cytomegalovirus infection status, the study brought together high-throughput TCR immunosequencing, statistical association of individual TCRs with disease status, and machine learning. In a later analysis, previously published TCR beta repertoires from several hundred donors were re-analyzed and high-resolution HLA genotyping was added so that TCR occurrence patterns could be studied. Rather than drawing on any new phenotypic data, the later analysis identified candidate immune exposures from TCR beta sequences and the way those sequences occurred across donors. To decide whether each TCR beta V gene segment behaved as functional or pseudogenic, an earlier analysis of nearly 600 of the donors relied on high-throughput TCR beta sequencing. Donor age, sex, ethnicity and CMV serostatus were compiled alongside the repertoire data. A later genetic analysis used genome-wide SNP genotypes for about 55% of the 666 donors, treating that subset as a discovery cohort. All discovery cohort repertoires had been generated using a single sequencing platform. Class I and class II HLA loci were covered by the typing at four-digit resolution. Typing coverage differed by locus: A, B, C, DRB1 and DQB1 were typed in roughly 620-640 donors, DQA1 in 522, DPA1 in 600 to 610, and DPB1 in just under 490. A few DR-DQ haplotypes were treated as single units for association and clustering because of strong linkage in the cohort. Among 398 genotyped donors of the cohort, an average of about 220,000 unique TCR beta nucleotide sequences was sequenced per donor, of which roughly 18% were non-productive. What the authors observed across the whole study: Immune exposure information for the cohort was limited to CMV serostatus. The study listed 150 to 200 TCR beta chains as associated with cytomegalovirus. In a later analysis, the rate of TCR association differed among HLA loci, with DRB1 alleles having the most associated TCRs and HLA-C alleles having the fewest. V-gene and J-gene trimming of TCR beta chains was associated with a missense DCLRE1C variant in a later genetic analysis, and the association was replicated in an independent cohort. A cluster of highly shared sequence variants was judged likely to represent a technical artifact of the sequencing pipeline. The authors suggested that the approach could potentially be generalized to other disease states and immunological phenotypes. Because some donors lacked HLA typing at each locus, the association tests relied only on the typed subset. Compared with the 666-donor mean, donors in an Asian-associated ancestry cluster had fewer N-insertions in productive TCRs, according to a later genetic analysis. A later analysis reported that several top co-occurrence clusters appeared linked to parvovirus B19, influenza, CMV and Epstein-Barr virus. In vitro tests confirmed that a few of the cytomegalovirus-associated TCR beta chains recognize cytomegalovirus antigens. The classifier was reported to diagnose cytomegalovirus status with high specificity and sensitivity in both the original cohort and the validation cohort. Most TCR sequences were seen in very few donors, while some public TCRs were found in many individuals. Assigning TCR associations to individual alleles was difficult when HLA alleles, especially DR and DQ, strongly co-occurred. Roughly uniform sequencing depth across donors was assumed in presence/absence analyses, although this assumption may not hold. A further reported finding was that TCR beta sequences accurately predicted the HLA-A and HLA-B alleles for most subjects in the first cohort. Compared with equally common non-associated chains, HLA-associated TCR beta chains in a later analysis were more clonally expanded and had lower generation probabilities. Linkage disequilibrium might explain the correlated functional status among segregating V segments, but an unknown experimental factor could not be ruled out. Because counts were too low, around 17 rarely observed V segments, including chromosome 9 orphons, were left out of the earlier analysis of approximately 580 of the donors. At a false discovery rate of 0.05, a later analysis linked around 15,000 TCR beta sequences to specific HLA alleles. In this cohort, only TCR beta chains were sequenced, and detectable features were limited by the absence of alpha or paired-chain data. Some IMGT-functional V segments, including TRBV6-2 and TRBV6-3, could not be told apart with the 87-base-pair reads, so those segments were excluded. In a later analysis, most CMV-associated TCR beta chains were found to appear HLA-restricted, with HLA associations seemingly driven largely by CMV exposure. In an earlier analysis of 587 of the donors, most TCR beta V segments were observed in productive rearrangements about 87% or about 30% of the time, broadly matching IMGT annotations.

The library was obtained by the immunoSEQ multiplex PCR assay. The multiplex PCR relied on a mix of 60 forward primers for TCR Vbeta segments and 13 reverse primers for TCR Jbeta segments. The CDR3 region of rearranged TCR beta genes was amplified from genomic DNA with a multiplex PCR assay. On the Illumina HiSeq System, the amplified TCR beta libraries were sequenced as 87-base-pair reads. Per the source publication's procedure: Across the 670 or so repertoires, a later analysis counted 80 million or so unique TCR beta chains, roughly 11 million of which were shared by at least two donors. Raw reads were error-corrected and collapsed into unique sequences by a nearest-neighbor algorithm in which closely related sequences were merged to remove PCR and sequencing errors. V, D and J gene segments were assigned by aligning CDR3 sequences to IMGT reference sequences. For a sequence to be retained, at least a six-nucleotide match to both a V gene segment and a J gene segment was required. Rearrangements were classified as productive when the CDR3 lacked stop codons and remained in frame with V and J, and all other rearrangements were classified as non-productive. Following IMGT convention, CDR3 was defined as the stretch from the second conserved V-encoded cysteine up to the conserved J-encoded phenylalanine. Sequences without an unambiguous match to a single V gene segment were excluded from the earlier analysis of approximately 600 of the donors. In an earlier analysis of around 590 of the donors, a V segment was called functional when productive rearrangements were above 56.7%, and segregating when the standard deviation between donors exceeded 5%. To diagnose cytomegalovirus status from the catalog of TCR beta chain sequences, a statistical classification framework was built. In a later analysis, V and J genes were assigned by comparing TCR nucleotide sequences against IMGT/GENE-DB human TR gene sequences. Using the TCRdist pipeline, a later analysis assigned CDR3 sequences along with most-parsimonious VDJ recombination scenarios. A later analysis defined each TCR beta chain by its CDR3 amino acid sequence plus V-gene family, and excluded reads lacking a unique V-gene family. As a way to deal with suspected cross-contamination and a sequencing artifact, a later analysis dropped 450 to 700 nucleotide sequences that were highly shared and had low generation probability. In a later analysis, a clonal expansion index for each public chain was calculated from normalized within-repertoire ranks of inferred template counts. Generation probabilities in a later analysis came from a VDJ recombination model fitted to out-of-frame rearrangements, and those results were checked against IGoR. In a later analysis, hypergeometric tests were used to score TCR-TCR, TCR-HLA and TCR-CMV co-occurrence, with a repertoire-size bias correction applied to TCR pairs. To estimate false discovery rates, a later analysis permuted the HLA or CMV assignments 20 times. In a later analysis, co-occurring TCRs were grouped using DBSCAN, and TCRdist sequence similarity was added for clustering within HLA-allele-positive subsets. For co-occurrence clustering, repertoires with fewer than 30,000 or more than 120,000 public chains were excluded, along with 4 to 6 repertoires with anomalous nucleotide sharing. TCRdb took this table from immuneACCESS and kept in-frame rearrangements with V and J called. Such tables lack part of the clones; where checked against another copy, unresolved V genes explain under half of the gap, and the rest is unexplained. V, J and clone size are taken as reported in that table, and D and trimming were inferred from the DNA itself. This sample comprises a few hundred thousand clones, approximately 84% of them detected only once. About 2% of the sample is taken by the ten largest.

The CDR3 runs 15 residues from the cysteine to the phenylalanine. The entry retains the CDR3 DNA only, 45 bases that are in frame from base 1. CDR1 and CDR2 are drawn from the germline V gene: MNHEY, SVGAGI. Trimming accounts for 5 bases at V and 0 bases at J, while the number of junction bases matched to no gene is 5. The cohort consisted of 670 or so healthy bone marrow donors. At the time of sampling, all cohort members were nominally healthy, though unrecorded immune exposures were likely present. The donor tested CMV seropositive and was one of the 289 seropositive cohort members. Every donor gave a peripheral blood sample, and the peripheral blood mononuclear cells from that sample were used for TCR beta sequencing. Genomic DNA was extracted from the blood cell samples with the Qiagen DNeasy Blood Extraction Kit.

This clonotype was sampled from a woman between 35 and 50 years old in good health and CMV-seropositive. This chain joins TRBV6-5 to TRBJ2-3, with TRBD2 identical over 7 junction bases. Specimen: PBMCs. In nucleotides, the sequence is TGTGCCAGCAGTAAACTAGCGCCTAGCACAGATACGCAGTATTTT. The encoded protein is CASSKLAPSTDTQYF.